These 7 T cell receptor beta chains came from one sample sequenced in a study of T cells in tuberculosis. Time point denoted: new active TB diagnosis, blood taken before or within 7 days of starting treatment. Profiling relied on immunoSEQ multiplex PCR, and the TCRdb table lists in-frame clones only, not all of them. The profile shows some 30,000 clones, about 83% of them singletons. Material: PBMCs, obtained at tuberculosis diagnosis. Receptor source: an adult with tuberculosis.

The rearrangement links TRBV6-5 to TRBJ1-1; 8 nucleotides agree with TRBD1. The CDR3 is 16 residues long. The trim removed 0 bases at V and 4 bases at J, leaving 7 bases unmatched. Per the germline V gene, CDR1 is MNHEY and CDR2 is SVGAGI. The CDR3 sequence: CASSYSETGVGTEAFF. For the CDR3, the DNA is TGTGCCAGCAGTTACTCGGAGACAGGGGTTGGCACTGAAGCTTTCTTT.

V is TRBV28 and J is TRBJ1-1; 10 nucleotides agree with TRBD1. The CDR3 extends over 13 amino acids. Germline values: CDR1 MDHEN, CDR2 SYDVKM. V was pared by 4 bases and J by 11 bases, with 7 bases of the junction left unmatched. CDR3 nucleotides: TGTGCCAGCAGTTACGGACAGGGGGATCGGGCTTTCTTT. Translating it yields CASSYGQGDRAFF. The full variable domain, its missing parts supplied by reference TRBV28 and TRBJ1-1, is DVKVTQSSRYLVKRTGEKVFLECVQDMDHENMFWYRQDPGLGLRLIYFSYDVKMKEKGDIPEGYSVSREKKERFSLILESASTNQTSMYLCASSYGQGDRAFFGQGTRLTVV.

The V gene is TRBV27, the J gene TRBJ2-3, with TRBD2 matching over 9 bases. V trimming: 6 bases; J trimming: 6 bases; junction bases outside the gene matches: 7. The germline gives CDR1 MNHEY, CDR2 SMNVEV (reference sequence). This CDR3 contains 14 residues. CDR3 sequence reads: CASRRLAGQDTQYF. CDR3 DNA sequence: TGTGCCAGCAGGCGGCTAGCGGGACAGGATACGCAGTATTTT.

DNA of the CDR3: TGTGCCAGCAGCCGGGGACTAGCGACAGATACGCAGTATTTT. Residues: CASSRGLATDTQYF. The J gene is TRBJ2-3, the V gene TRBV7-3; 10 bases match TRBD2. Germline V lookup: CDR1 SGHTA, CDR2 FQGTGA. The CDR3 runs to 14 residues. V trimming: 5 bases; J trimming: 3 bases; junction bases outside the gene matches: 2.

The rearrangement uses TRBV25-1 and TRBJ2-7, with D possibly TRBD2 on 7 matching bases. V lost 7 bases and J lost 5, with 18 bases in between. The CDR3 contains 14 residues. Germline CDR1 MGHDK, CDR2 SYGVNS. CDR3 nucleotide sequence: TGTGCCAGCATCCAAAAGGGGGGGAACAACGAGCAGTACTTC. Translating gives CASIQKGGNNEQYF.

V and J are TRBV6-1 and TRBJ1-5; TRBD1 matches 7 bases. CDR1 MNHNS and CDR2 SASEGT come from the germline V gene. J was trimmed by 4 bases and V by 7 bases; bases with no gene match: 4. The CDR3 runs to 13 residues. CDR3 coding DNA: TGTGCCAGCATTTCAGGGGGGAATCAGCCCCAGCATTTT. This gives the protein CASISGGNQPQHF.

This chain joins TRBV5-6 and TRBJ1-2; 9 bases agree with TRBD1. The CDR3 sequence is 14 residues long. CDR1 is SGHDT, CDR2 YYEEEE, per germline. V was clipped by 4 bases and J by 4 bases; unmatched bases: 5. CDR3 region: CASSVGQGGYGYTF. The DNA for the CDR3 is TGTGCCAGCAGCGTGGGACAGGGTGGCTATGGCTACACCTTC.